The following is a TCR beta chain sequence with its context. This specimen comes from a study of blood T cell repertoires in COVID-19. Assay used: immunoSEQ multiplex PCR; TCRdb lists only in-frame clones, some missing. This sample has 40,000 to 50,000 clones, with about 89% found just once. CDR3 length equals 15 residues. The ends lost 6 bases at V and 4 bases at J; junction bases unmatched: 8. Germline V CDR1 and CDR2: SGHNT, YENEEA. The specimen was peripheral blood. The chain couples TRBV11-3 to TRBJ1-2; 10 bases fit TRBD1. The receptor's source is a human donor in a cohort sampled during active COVID-19. The CDR3 here is CASRPTGGDGYGYTF. CDR3 bases: TGTGCCAGCAGGCCGACAGGGGGCGATGGCTATGGCTACACCTTC.